The T cell receptor (beta chain) under discussion was sequenced for a study of blood T cell repertoires in COVID-19. Clones were sequenced by immunoSEQ multiplex PCR, and TCRdb holds only the in-frame ones, with some missing. This sample has tens of thousands of clones, with about 90% found just once. Trimming cost V 7 bases and J 3 bases; bases outside gene matches: 10. CDR1 and CDR2 (germline): MDHEN, SYDVKM. This CDR3 spans 15 amino acids. This clone was counted a few times. Sample: peripheral blood. This sequence originates from a man aged 70-80 years with acute or convalescent COVID-19. V is TRBV28 and J is TRBJ1-2; 8 bases line up with TRBD1. CDR3: CASKGIDRGHYGYTF. The CDR3 DNA reads as TGTGCCAGCAAAGGCATAGACAGGGGCCACTATGGCTACACCTTC.